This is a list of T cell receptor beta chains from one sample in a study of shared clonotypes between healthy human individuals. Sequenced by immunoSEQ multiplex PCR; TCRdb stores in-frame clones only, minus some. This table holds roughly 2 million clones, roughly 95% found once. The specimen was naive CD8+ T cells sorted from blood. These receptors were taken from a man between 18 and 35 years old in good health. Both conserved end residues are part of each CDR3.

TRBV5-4 CASSLAGTSFEQYF
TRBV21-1 CASSKEAGRPGGETQYF
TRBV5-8 CASSLFGTSGSSSTDTQYF
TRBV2 CASSGGREGNNEQFF
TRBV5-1 CASSLADRHTEAFF
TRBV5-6 CASSFGTVSYEQYF
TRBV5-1 CASSSWPAETQYF
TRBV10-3 CAISVGDSPYEQYF
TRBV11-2 CASSLDRVASYGYTF
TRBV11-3 CASSLGGTLRDNNEQFF
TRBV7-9 CASSFLEGGQDYNEQFF
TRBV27 CASSEGQDYGYTF
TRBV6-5 CASIRTGEGTEAFF
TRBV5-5 CASSLASITPAGEQYF
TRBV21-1 CASSSHVGSTHEQYF
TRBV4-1 CASSSTAVHSMNTGELFF